This T cell receptor (beta chain) was recorded in a study of PD-L1 blockade in urothelial cancer. The CDR3 extends over 12 amino acids. Germline lookup yields CDR1 SGHTA and CDR2 FQGTGA. V lost 5 bases and J 5 bases, leaving 8 bases between the germline ends. Time point described: peripheral blood 6 weeks after treatment start. Into every PCR, synthetic TCR analog templates were spiked. Assay: immunoSEQ multiplex PCR; the TCRdb copy retains only in-frame clones and omits some. Among some 120,000 clones listed, approximately 90% were seen once. Sequences were derived from PBMCs, sampled around atezolizumab (anti-PD-L1) treatment. V is TRBV7-3 and J is TRBJ2-3; D unresolved. This TCR came from a man in his sixties with urothelial cancer. In DNA, the CDR3 is TGTGCCAGCAGCGAGGATCGAGATACGCAGTATTTT. It specifies CASSEDRDTQYF.